This T cell receptor beta chain comes out of a study of cytomegalovirus exposure and HLA in healthy donors. Findings and limits, study-wide: In a later analysis, DRB1 alleles had the most associated TCRs; HLA-C alleles the fewest.

Germline CDR1 reads KGHSH; CDR2 reads LQKENI. The CDR3 loop spans 15 amino acids. With 2 bases removed from V and 6 bases from J, the gap between germline ends came to 16 bases. In the PCR, 60 Vbeta and 13 Jbeta primers were used. Produced via immunoSEQ multiplex PCR; TCRdb's table is partial and in-frame only. The sample consists of about 130,000 clones, approximately 80% of them appearing once. As to this clone: The antigen is unknown.

The chain joins TRBV18 to TRBJ1-2, with TRBD1 as a possible D gene (5 bases). Sequencing used PBMCs. This TCR derives from a male donor in good health and CMV-seropositive. CDR3 coding DNA: TGTGCCAGCTCACCAAGGAATGAGTGGGGGGATGGCTACACCTTC. This encodes CASSPRNEWGDGYTF.